The rows below give T cell receptor beta chains drawn from one sample of a study of prognosis after radiotherapy for stage I lung cancer. In TCRdb, the multiplex PCR reads were re-called with MiXCR into one record per CDR3 protein. The table has 20,000 to 30,000 distinct CDR3 sequences, roughly two fifths seen once. Sequences were derived from PBMCs, sampled before or after stereotactic body radiation therapy (not recorded which). These receptors were obtained from a donor over 45 with non-small cell lung cancer. CDR3s leave out the opening cysteine and the closing phenylalanine or tryptophan. Each record gives: V gene, J gene, CDR3 protein.

v_call: TRBV6-4
j_call: TRBJ1-5
cdr3_aa: ASSEIGGDGNQPQH

v_call: TRBV5-1
j_call: TRBJ1-4
cdr3_aa: ASSLGDRGEKLF

v_call: TRBV28
j_call: TRBJ2-5
cdr3_aa: ASTARGSETQY

v_call: TRBV6-1
j_call: TRBJ2-5
cdr3_aa: ASSPAVTGAETQY

v_call: TRBV7-2
j_call: TRBJ1-2
cdr3_aa: ASSPYGQGNMVGYT

v_call: TRBV7-9
j_call: TRBJ2-7
cdr3_aa: ASSPESRTSGRDEQY

v_call: TRBV6-1
j_call: TRBJ2-2
cdr3_aa: ASVWNTGELF

v_call: TRBV24-1
j_call: TRBJ2-7
cdr3_aa: ATSDSGLSYEQY

v_call: TRBV6-2/TRBV6-3
j_call: TRBJ2-2
cdr3_aa: ASSYSRYTVELF

v_call: TRBV28
j_call: TRBJ2-2
cdr3_aa: ATRGDTGELF

v_call: TRBV7-2
j_call: TRBJ2-1
cdr3_aa: ASSLSGPHGLNEQF

v_call: TRBV6-5
j_call: TRBJ2-4
cdr3_aa: ASSYTGRLSIQY

v_call: TRBV10-3
j_call: TRBJ2-7
cdr3_aa: AISLGQGVREEQY

v_call: TRBV6-4
j_call: TRBJ2-3
cdr3_aa: ASRQRVGSTDTQY

v_call: TRBV28
j_call: TRBJ1-3
cdr3_aa: ASGSGTGNTIY

v_call: TRBV6-1
j_call: TRBJ2-7
cdr3_aa: ASRTGTGGSYEQY

v_call: TRBV5-6
j_call: TRBJ2-3
cdr3_aa: ASSLAGGDTQY

v_call: TRBV2
j_call: TRBJ1-3
cdr3_aa: ASSEEHCPSGNTIY

v_call: TRBV24-1
j_call: TRBJ2-3
cdr3_aa: ATSDLHGRGVTDTQY

v_call: TRBV29-1
j_call: TRBJ2-2
cdr3_aa: SGVPKWAGELF

v_call: TRBV25-1
j_call: TRBJ1-2
cdr3_aa: ASSGGDGRYGYT

v_call: TRBV18
j_call: TRBJ1-6
cdr3_aa: ASSTAGRNSPLH

v_call: TRBV7-9
j_call: TRBJ1-3
cdr3_aa: ASSGSFEGRVISGNTIY

v_call: TRBV7-9
j_call: TRBJ2-1
cdr3_aa: ASSLARYNEQF

v_call: TRBV6-1
j_call: TRBJ1-2
cdr3_aa: ASSSEGGYT

v_call: TRBV5-6
j_call: TRBJ2-2
cdr3_aa: ASSYTGARTGELF

v_call: TRBV24-1
j_call: TRBJ2-7
cdr3_aa: ATSGTSGGSYEQY

v_call: TRBV20-1
j_call: TRBJ2-1
cdr3_aa: SATSTAGEEQF

v_call: TRBV7-2
j_call: TRBJ2-5
cdr3_aa: ASSLVQETQY

v_call: TRBV6-1
j_call: TRBJ2-1
cdr3_aa: ASILPGYRNEQF

v_call: TRBV15
j_call: TRBJ2-7
cdr3_aa: ATGRGDSGFPYEQY

v_call: TRBV5-1
j_call: TRBJ2-2
cdr3_aa: ASSLGSVELF

v_call: TRBV4-2
j_call: TRBJ1-1
cdr3_aa: ASSQETDIGTGNTEAF

v_call: TRBV24-1
j_call: TRBJ2-1
cdr3_aa: ATSPGTGGGVLRNEQF

v_call: TRBV10-3
j_call: TRBJ1-2
cdr3_aa: AIKPGNNDYGYT

v_call: TRBV5-1
j_call: TRBJ2-1
cdr3_aa: ASSSDRAYEQF

v_call: TRBV12-3/TRBV12-4
j_call: TRBJ2-1
cdr3_aa: ASSRMREGPFEQF

v_call: TRBV9
j_call: TRBJ1-6
cdr3_aa: ASSVALGGESPLH

v_call: TRBV9
j_call: TRBJ2-1
cdr3_aa: ASSVEGRTEAYNEQF

v_call: TRBV18
j_call: TRBJ2-2
cdr3_aa: ASSPPLGELF

v_call: TRBV6-2/TRBV6-3
j_call: TRBJ1-5
cdr3_aa: ASSSNQPQH

v_call: TRBV11-2
j_call: TRBJ2-3
cdr3_aa: ASSLGSTEDTQY

v_call: TRBV20-1
j_call: TRBJ1-5
cdr3_aa: SASRDSNQPQH

v_call: TRBV6-1
j_call: TRBJ1-6
cdr3_aa: ASRQGRNSPLQ

v_call: TRBV10-3
j_call: TRBJ2-5
cdr3_aa: AISESEETQY

v_call: TRBV27
j_call: TRBJ2-1
cdr3_aa: VIGGLSEQF

v_call: TRBV29-1
j_call: TRBJ2-6
cdr3_aa: SADLSGANVLT

v_call: TRBV27
j_call: TRBJ1-2
cdr3_aa: ASSSRISGDWGYGYT

v_call: TRBV6-1
j_call: TRBJ2-4
cdr3_aa: ASTTRWAKNIQY

v_call: TRBV5-1
j_call: -
cdr3_aa: ASSLEQVTWSNEQF

v_call: TRBV24-1
j_call: TRBJ2-7
cdr3_aa: ATSGGGGTGYEQY

v_call: TRBV12-3/TRBV12-4
j_call: TRBJ1-6
cdr3_aa: ASSLSRGSNSPLH

v_call: TRBV5-4
j_call: TRBJ1-6
cdr3_aa: ASSLESGSQHYNSPLH